This is a list of T cell receptor beta chains from one sample in a study of blood T cell repertoires in COVID-19. Generated by immunoSEQ multiplex PCR, the TCRdb table keeps only in-frame clones and is missing some. This sample has approximately 99,000 clones, with 75% to 85% found just once. The specimen was peripheral blood. Receptor source: a woman aged 80 or over with active or convalescent COVID-19. Both conserved end residues are part of each CDR3. The D gene is left open where the match is weak. Some rows mark clone size as missing; the rest say once, few, many or name a class of expanded clone.

v_gene: TRBV5-6
abundance: -
d_gene: TRBD1
j_gene: TRBJ2-7
CDR3aa: CASSLGQGYYEQYF
CDR3nt: TGTGCCAGCAGCTTGGGACAGGGCTACTACGAGCAGTACTTC

v_gene: TRBV2
abundance: -
d_gene: TRBD2
j_gene: TRBJ2-7
CDR3aa: CASSDGTTYEQYF
CDR3nt: TGTGCCAGCAGTGACGGGACTACCTACGAGCAGTACTTC

v_gene: TRBV6-5
abundance: -
d_gene: -
j_gene: TRBJ1-6
CDR3aa: CASSYYGGGDNSPLHF
CDR3nt: TGTGCCAGCAGTTACTACGGGGGGGGAGATAATTCACCCCTCCACTTT

v_gene: TRBV19
abundance: -
d_gene: TRBD1
j_gene: TRBJ2-7
CDR3aa: CASSGRGPNTGSSYKQYF
CDR3nt: TGTGCCTCCTCAGGTAGGGGGCCAAATACAGGGAGCTCCTACAAGCAGTACTTC

v_gene: TRBV6-2/TRBV6-3
abundance: -
d_gene: TRBD2
j_gene: TRBJ2-7
CDR3aa: CASSYSSGRGSDEQYF
CDR3nt: TGTGCCAGCAGTTACTCGAGCGGGAGGGGGTCGGACGAGCAGTACTTC

v_gene: TRBV5-1
abundance: -
d_gene: TRBD2
j_gene: TRBJ2-1
CDR3aa: CASSSGTYNEQFF
CDR3nt: TGCGCCTCCTCTAGCGGTACCTACAATGAGCAGTTCTTC

v_gene: TRBV2
abundance: -
d_gene: TRBD1
j_gene: TRBJ1-5
CDR3aa: CASSTPTGRGQPQHF
CDR3nt: TGTGCCAGCAGTACCCCGACAGGGAGAGGGCAGCCCCAGCATTTT

v_gene: TRBV6-5
abundance: -
d_gene: -
j_gene: TRBJ1-1
CDR3aa: CASSYDKINTEAFF
CDR3nt: TGTGCCAGCAGTTATGACAAGATTAACACTGAAGCTTTCTTT

v_gene: TRBV29-1
abundance: -
d_gene: TRBD2
j_gene: TRBJ2-3
CDR3aa: CSVALKRESADTQYF
CDR3nt: TGCAGCGTGGCCCTCAAGCGGGAGTCCGCAGATACGCAGTATTTT

v_gene: TRBV6-5
abundance: -
d_gene: TRBD1
j_gene: TRBJ1-1
CDR3aa: CASSYPTGGANTEAFF
CDR3nt: TGTGCCAGCAGTTACCCGACAGGGGGCGCGAACACTGAAGCTTTCTTT

v_gene: TRBV3-1/TRBV3-2
abundance: -
d_gene: -
j_gene: TRBJ1-1
CDR3aa: CASSQIRGATEAFF
CDR3nt: TGTGCCAGCAGCCAAATTCGGGGGGCCACTGAAGCTTTCTTT

v_gene: TRBV12-3/TRBV12-4
abundance: few
d_gene: -
j_gene: TRBJ1-2
CDR3aa: CASRQQPGYGYTF
CDR3nt: TGTGCCAGCAGACAGCAACCCGGCTATGGCTACACCTTC

v_gene: TRBV5-1
abundance: -
d_gene: TRBD1
j_gene: TRBJ2-7
CDR3aa: CASRRTGSAYEQYF
CDR3nt: TGCGCCAGTAGAAGGACAGGGTCGGCCTACGAGCAGTACTTC

v_gene: TRBV5-1
abundance: -
d_gene: -
j_gene: TRBJ1-1
CDR3aa: CASSTAGEGFEAFF
CDR3nt: TGCGCCAGCAGCACCGCGGGGGAAGGGTTTGAAGCTTTCTTT

v_gene: TRBV3-1/TRBV3-2
abundance: -
d_gene: TRBD1
j_gene: TRBJ2-3
CDR3aa: CASSQDRRGQGNPASLDTQYF
CDR3nt: TGTGCCAGCAGCCAAGATCGGAGGGGACAGGGGAATCCGGCCTCCTTAGATACGCAGTATTTT

v_gene: TRBV7-8
abundance: few
d_gene: TRBD2
j_gene: TRBJ2-1
CDR3aa: CASSLTSVKSGEQFF
CDR3nt: TGTGCCAGCAGCTTAACTAGCGTCAAGTCGGGTGAGCAGTTCTTC

v_gene: TRBV11-2
abundance: -
d_gene: TRBD2
j_gene: TRBJ2-1
CDR3aa: CASSLVFGLAEAPFF
CDR3nt: TGTGCCAGCAGCTTAGTCTTCGGCCTAGCGGAGGCCCCGTTCTTC

v_gene: TRBV7-9
abundance: -
d_gene: TRBD2
j_gene: TRBJ2-1
CDR3aa: CASSSNTGLAGGQYNEQFF
CDR3nt: TGTGCCAGCAGCTCTAATACGGGACTAGCGGGAGGGCAGTACAATGAGCAGTTCTTC

v_gene: TRBV19
abundance: few
d_gene: TRBD1
j_gene: TRBJ1-3
CDR3aa: CASSRTGGTGNTIYF
CDR3nt: TGTGCCAGTAGTAGGACAGGGGGCACTGGAAACACCATATATTTT

v_gene: TRBV3-1/TRBV3-2
abundance: few
d_gene: -
j_gene: TRBJ1-3
CDR3aa: CASSQGGRVSGNTIYF
CDR3nt: TGTGCCAGCAGCCAAGGGGGCAGGGTGTCTGGAAACACCATATATTTT

v_gene: TRBV6-5
abundance: -
d_gene: TRBD1
j_gene: TRBJ2-2
CDR3aa: CAGRDRGTGELFF
CDR3nt: TGTGCCGGCCGGGACAGGGGGACCGGGGAGCTGTTTTTT

v_gene: TRBV24-1
abundance: -
d_gene: TRBD1
j_gene: TRBJ2-5
CDR3aa: CATSDPSGQVQETQYF
CDR3nt: TGTGCCACCAGTGACCCGTCGGGACAGGTCCAAGAGACCCAGTACTTC

v_gene: TRBV2
abundance: -
d_gene: -
j_gene: TRBJ2-1
CDR3aa: CASAGDNNEQFF
CDR3nt: TGTGCCAGCGCAGGGGACAACAATGAGCAGTTCTTC

v_gene: TRBV4-3
abundance: -
d_gene: TRBD2
j_gene: TRBJ2-5
CDR3aa: CASSQDTGGRAATQYF
CDR3nt: TGCGCCAGCAGCCAAGATACCGGCGGGAGGGCGGCGACCCAGTACTTC

v_gene: TRBV29-1
abundance: -
d_gene: -
j_gene: TRBJ1-5
CDR3aa: CRRGSFSNQPQHF
CDR3nt: TGCAGACGGGGGTCCTTTAGCAATCAGCCCCAGCATTTT

v_gene: TRBV7-9
abundance: few
d_gene: TRBD1
j_gene: TRBJ2-1
CDR3aa: CASRTGQGWPFF
CDR3nt: TGTGCCAGCAGAACAGGACAGGGTTGGCCGTTCTTC

v_gene: TRBV6-5
abundance: -
d_gene: TRBD1
j_gene: TRBJ2-7
CDR3aa: CASRLSGQGPYEQYF
CDR3nt: TGTGCCAGCAGGCTCTCCGGACAGGGACCCTACGAGCAGTACTTC

v_gene: TRBV19
abundance: -
d_gene: TRBD1
j_gene: TRBJ2-5
CDR3aa: CASSIEGRGLETQYF
CDR3nt: TGTGCCAGTAGTATAGAGGGCAGGGGGTTGGAGACCCAGTACTTC

v_gene: TRBV15
abundance: -
d_gene: TRBD2
j_gene: TRBJ2-1
CDR3aa: CATREGTKAQFF
CDR3nt: TGTGCCACCAGGGAAGGGACTAAGGCGCAGTTCTTC

v_gene: TRBV5-1
abundance: once
d_gene: TRBD1
j_gene: TRBJ1-2
CDR3aa: CASRGQGASGGYGYTF
CDR3nt: TGCGCCAGCAGGGGACAGGGGGCGTCTGGTGGCTATGGCTACACCTTC

v_gene: TRBV28
abundance: few
d_gene: -
j_gene: TRBJ1-2
CDR3aa: CASSFQSATSNYGYTF
CDR3nt: TGTGCCAGCAGTTTCCAATCCGCAACATCTAACTATGGCTACACCTTC

v_gene: TRBV7-9
abundance: -
d_gene: TRBD1
j_gene: TRBJ1-3
CDR3aa: CASSRDRGTNTIYF
CDR3nt: TGTGCCAGCAGTCGGGACAGGGGAACAAACACCATATATTTT

v_gene: TRBV23-1
abundance: -
d_gene: -
j_gene: TRBJ2-1
CDR3aa: CARTPGVLAAEQFF
CDR3nt: TGCGCCAGGACTCCGGGTGTTTTAGCGGCTGAGCAGTTCTTC

v_gene: TRBV24-1
abundance: -
d_gene: TRBD2
j_gene: TRBJ2-3
CDR3aa: CATSDGLADTQYF
CDR3nt: TGTGCCACCAGTGACGGACTAGCCGATACGCAGTATTTT

v_gene: TRBV25-1
abundance: -
d_gene: -
j_gene: TRBJ2-5
CDR3aa: CASSEAREQETQYF
CDR3nt: TGTGCCAGCAGTGAAGCCCGGGAACAAGAGACCCAGTACTTC

v_gene: TRBV5-1
abundance: -
d_gene: TRBD1
j_gene: TRBJ2-1
CDR3aa: CASSSIRQGNNEQFF
CDR3nt: TGCGCCAGCAGCTCAATTCGACAGGGGAACAATGAGCAGTTCTTC

v_gene: TRBV28
abundance: -
d_gene: -
j_gene: TRBJ2-5
CDR3aa: CASSLYPTRQDGETQYF
CDR3nt: TGTGCCAGCAGTCTATACCCCACCCGACAGGACGGTGAGACCCAGTACTTC

v_gene: TRBV6-5
abundance: -
d_gene: -
j_gene: TRBJ1-6
CDR3aa: CASRIQNSPLHF
CDR3nt: TGTGCCAGCAGAATACAGAATTCACCCCTCCACTTT

v_gene: TRBV6-4
abundance: once
d_gene: -
j_gene: TRBJ1-5
CDR3aa: CASSDGCRCFLGPQHF
CDR3nt: TGTGCCAGCAGTGACGGGTGTAGGTGTTTTCTAGGACCCCAGCATTTT

v_gene: TRBV2
abundance: -
d_gene: TRBD1
j_gene: TRBJ1-5
CDR3aa: CASSHPGTGPNQPQHF
CDR3nt: TGTGCCAGCAGCCATCCCGGGACAGGGCCAAATCAGCCCCAGCATTTT